Listed here is a single T cell receptor beta chain. The data are from a study of type 1 and type 2 diabetes patients. Genomic DNA was the PCR template. Amplification of the beta chain CDR3 used 30 forward and 13 reverse multiplex primers. TCRdb re-called the multiplex PCR reads with MiXCR, one entry per CDR3 protein. The data hold under 300,000 distinct CDR3 sequences, with roughly 48% observed a single time. CDR3 length: 15 amino acids. Germline assignment: CDR1 SGHTS and CDR2 YDEGEE. Trimming removed 7 bases from V and 3 bases from J, with 17 bases in between. Sequencing used peripheral blood mononuclear cells (PBMCs). The clonotype was recovered from a man between 18 and 29 years old with type 2 diabetes. The J gene is TRBJ2-1, the V gene TRBV5-8; TRBD2 might be the D (6 bases). The CDR3 loop is CASRTGTLIYNEQFF. CDR3 sequence (DNA): TGTGCCAGCCGTACCGGGACTCTAATCTACAATGAGCAGTTCTTC.